This TCR beta chain was recovered during a study of identical twins. Study-level results: Zero-insertion findings could be partly confounded by invariant cells (MAIT and iNKT cells).

Remarks on this clonotype: Antigen specificity is unknown.

From the 5' RACE reads, TCRdb called clonotypes with MiXCR, one entry per CDR3 protein. Among 700,000 or so distinct CDR3 sequences listed, over 20% were seen once. Healthy Caucasians, and only they, were the donors. CDR1 ENHRY and CDR2 SYGVKD come from the germline V gene. The CDR3 spans 15 residues. V shed 3 bases and J 2 bases; nucleotides not matched to a gene: 5. In addition, the sample was reused for a study of T cells expressing NK-cell markers. That study adds: In several donors, dominant clonotypes made up about 28.3-60.1% of CD3+CD56-NKG2C+ cells.

This TCR was recovered from a woman in her late teens or twenties in good health. Sequenced sample: PBMCs. The V and J genes are TRBV10-3 and TRBJ2-5; 8 nucleotides match TRBD2. This CDR3 reads CAISDAGGKQETQYF. For the CDR3, the DNA is TGTGCCATCAGTGACGCGGGGGGCAAACAAGAGACCCAGTACTTC.